The clone carrying this T cell receptor (beta chain) occurred a few times. Generated by immunoSEQ multiplex PCR, the TCRdb table keeps only in-frame clones and is missing some. The sample consists of about 200,000 clones, roughly 90% of them appearing once. The data stem from a study of blood T cell repertoires in COVID-19. The clonotype comes from a man over 45 with acute or convalescent COVID-19. The sequencing sample was made of peripheral blood.

The CDR3 nucleotides are TGTGCCAGCAGTGACCCCGGGGCGGTAGGGAGGAATCAGCCCCAGCATTTT. Its protein product is CASSDPGAVGRNQPQHF. The J gene is TRBJ1-5, the V gene TRBV6-1; D possibly corresponds to TRBD1 (5 bases). The CDR3 has 17 residues. The V gene lost 3 bases and the J gene lost 4 bases, with 19 bases spanning the gap. Germline CDR1 reads MNHNS; CDR2 reads SASEGT.